This T cell receptor beta chain was obtained from a study of shared clonotypes between healthy human individuals. Study in general: The plates for each donor numbered three CD4 naive, three CD4 memory, two CD8 naive and one CD8 memory.

CD8 cells classed as naive were CD45RO-negative and positively selected for CCR7, excluding terminally differentiated effector memory CD45RA+ cells. A deep-level run was used for the assay. For sorted subsets, approximately 0.2 ug DNA per replicate equaled 30,000 or so T cell genomes. Assay: immunoSEQ multiplex PCR; the TCRdb copy retains only in-frame clones and omits some. The table records some 2 million clones, less than 95% of them present only once. CDR3 length equals 16 residues. With 2 bases clipped from V and 8 bases from J, the junction kept 12 bases outside the gene matches. Germline V gene data show CDR1 as MNHNY and CDR2 as SVGAGI (reference sequence).

The chain uses TRBV6-6 and TRBJ1-2; the match to TRBD1 covers 9 bases. Material: naive CD8+ T cells sorted from blood. This TCR came from a man younger than 35 in good health. This CDR3 reads CASSYEGPGQGFGYTF. In nucleotides, the CDR3 is TGTGCCAGCAGTTACGAGGGTCCGGGACAGGGATTCGGCTACACCTTC.